This T cell receptor (beta chain) was captured by sequencing in a study of CD8 T cells in ankylosing spondylitis. From the 5' RACE reads, TCRdb called clonotypes with MiXCR, one entry per CDR3 protein. The sample holds approximately 340,000 distinct CDR3 sequences, approximately 14% seen once. This CDR3 is built from 13 residues. Trimming shortened V by 4 bases and J by 4 bases, and 11 bases separated the two germline ends. The germline V gene has CDR1 SGHRS and CDR2 YFSETQ. This chain uses TRBV5-1 with TRBJ2-5, with D possibly TRBD1 on 6 matching bases. This clonotype originated in a male donor with ankylosing spondylitis or in good health (not recorded which). What was sequenced was blood, either unsorted or a sorted T cell fraction (not recorded which). Here the CDR3 DNA reads TGCGCCAGCAGCGGGACAACCGGAGAGACCCAGTACTTC. It encodes CASSGTTGETQYF.